A selection of T cell receptor beta chains follows, all from one sample in a study of technical replicates of blood from several donors. Profiling relied on immunoSEQ multiplex PCR, and the TCRdb table lists in-frame clones only, not all of them. The sample shows about 60,000 clones, approximately 90% of them seen only once. Sample: PBMCs. The receptor source for this set is a human donor in good health. Some clones in this sample may be carry-over from other donors' samples. CDR3s include the opening cysteine and the closing phenylalanine or tryptophan. A D gene is named only where the DNA matches it firmly. Size is omitted from some rows. Given values are once, few, many or a class for expanded clones.

j_call	clone_size	d_call	v_call	cdr3_nt	cdr3_aa
TRBJ1-1	.	.	TRBV18	TGTGCCAGCTCACCACCGTTGAGGCAGAACACTGAAGCTTTCTTT	CASSPPLRQNTEAFF
TRBJ2-7	.	TRBD2	TRBV4-2	TGTGCCAGCAGCCAAGATGTCCCTAGCGGGACAACCTCCTACGAGCAGTACTTC	CASSQDVPSGTTSYEQYF
TRBJ2-7	.	TRBD1	TRBV6-1	TGTGCCAGCAGTAGACAGGGGGTCTACGAGCAGTACTTC	CASSRQGVYEQYF
TRBJ2-1	once	TRBD1	TRBV7-3	TGTGCCAGCAGCGCCAATTCTGCGGCAGGGGGCAATGAGCAGTTCTTC	CASSANSAAGGNEQFF
TRBJ2-3	few	TRBD2	TRBV15	TGTGCCACCAGCAGTTGGCTAGCGGATAGCACAGATACGCAGTATTTT	CATSSWLADSTDTQYF
TRBJ1-5	.	.	TRBV29-1	TGCAGCGTCCAGGGTCAAGAAAATCAGCCCCAGCATTTT	CSVQGQENQPQHF
TRBJ2-3	.	TRBD2	TRBV7-9	TGTGCCAGCAGCTTAGCTCTAGCGGGAGGTAGAGCAGATACGCAGTATTTT	CASSLALAGGRADTQYF
TRBJ2-7	.	TRBD2	TRBV19	TGTGCCAGTAGCCCCGTGGGAGGGATGACCTACGAGCAGTACTTC	CASSPVGGMTYEQYF
TRBJ2-7	.	TRBD2	TRBV5-6	TGTGCCAGCAGCGGCCGGAGGCGGGAGATTTCCTACGAGCAGTACTTC	CASSGRRREISYEQYF
TRBJ2-1	.	TRBD2	TRBV7-3	TGTGCCAGCAGCTTATATGCACTAGCGGGGGCCAATGAGCAGTTCTTC	CASSLYALAGANEQFF
TRBJ2-3	.	.	TRBV9	TGTGCCAGCAGCGTTGCGTGGGGCGGCACAGATACGCAGTATTTT	CASSVAWGGTDTQYF
TRBJ2-2	.	TRBD2	TRBV9	TGTGCCAGCAGCGGGGTTTCGAGGAAGCGGGGGGCCTTTGGGGCCGGGGAGCTGTTTTTT	CASSGVSRKRGAFGAGELFF
TRBJ1-6	.	.	TRBV2	TGTGCCAGCCGGCAGGGTCTGAATTCACCCCTCCACTTT	CASRQGLNSPLHF
TRBJ2-1	.	.	TRBV7-6	TGTGCCAGCACCCCGGGGGTAGGGGATTACAATGAGCAGTTCTTC	CASTPGVGDYNEQFF
TRBJ1-1	.	TRBD1	TRBV29-1	TGCAGCGTTTACAGGGGTGGGAACACTGAAGCTTTCTTT	CSVYRGGNTEAFF
TRBJ2-7	.	TRBD1	TRBV5-1	TGCGCCAGCAGCTTTGGGACAGGGGTTTACGAGCAGTACTTC	CASSFGTGVYEQYF
TRBJ2-1	.	.	TRBV2	TGTGCCAGCAGTGAAGCGTATGCGGTACTACAGTTCTTC	CASSEAYAVLQFF
TRBJ1-2	.	.	TRBV7-9	TGTGCCAGCAGCTTACTGCAGGACTATGGCTACACCTTC	CASSLLQDYGYTF
TRBJ2-2	once	TRBD1	TRBV7-3	TGTGCCAGCAGCTTAACGGTGAACAGGGGAGCCGGGGAGCTGTTTTTT	CASSLTVNRGAGELFF
TRBJ1-6	.	.	TRBV19	TGTGCCAGTAGTATAGGTTCCCTTGAGAATTCACCCCTCCACTTT	CASSIGSLENSPLHF
TRBJ1-1	once	.	TRBV29-1	TGCAGCGTCTTGGGCGGGGGCACTGAAGCTTTCTTT	CSVLGGGTEAFF
TRBJ2-7	.	TRBD1	TRBV6-5	TGTGCCAGCAGTCGTACCGGGACAGGGACCTACGAGCAGTACTTC	CASSRTGTGTYEQYF
TRBJ2-3	.	.	TRBV4-3	TGCGCCAGCAGCCAAGATGACTTTCGACGGGAGTGGCCTCAGGGGGCGCAGTATTTT	CASSQDDFRREWPQGAQYF
TRBJ2-7	.	.	TRBV6-1	TGTGCCAGCACCGAGGTTGGTAGGGGCGAGCAGTACTTC	CASTEVGRGEQYF
TRBJ1-5	.	.	TRBV7-2	TGTGCCAGCAGCTCAATCTCGGGGCAGCCCCAGCATTTT	CASSSISGQPQHF
TRBJ2-1	.	TRBD2	TRBV30	TGTGCCTGGAGTGTAGGGACTAGCGGGGTTGGTGAGCAGTTCTTC	CAWSVGTSGVGEQFF
TRBJ2-5	.	TRBD1	TRBV2	TGTGCCAGCACCGGACAGGGGTTGCAGACCCAGTACTTC	CASTGQGLQTQYF
TRBJ2-5	.	.	TRBV11-2	TGTGCCAGCAGCATGAGGACAGCACAAGAGACCCAGTACTTC	CASSMRTAQETQYF
TRBJ2-5	.	TRBD2	TRBV2	TGTGCCAGCCGGGGGACTAGCGGGAGTTGGGAGACCCAGTACTTC	CASRGTSGSWETQYF
TRBJ1-5	.	.	TRBV7-2	TGTGCCAGCAGCCCGACGGGGAAAGGATCGCCCCAGCATTTT	CASSPTGKGSPQHF
TRBJ1-1	.	.	TRBV5-3	TGTGCCAGAAGGGAGGATCCGGGACAAAGAGCAATAACCTTT	CARREDPGQRAITF
TRBJ1-5	.	.	TRBV4-2	TGTGCCAGCAGCCAAGAATGGGGGGGAACGAGCAATCAGCCCCAGCATTTT	CASSQEWGGTSNQPQHF
TRBJ1-2	.	TRBD1	TRBV18	TGTGCCAGCTCAGGGGACAGGAACTATGGCTACACCTTC	CASSGDRNYGYTF
TRBJ1-1	.	.	TRBV19	TGTGCCAGTAGCATCCTTCGTTCCGGGGACACTGAAGCTTTCTTT	CASSILRSGDTEAFF
TRBJ2-2	.	TRBD1	TRBV19	TGTGCCAGTAGTAGGACAGGGGGACACACCGGGGAGCTGTTTTTT	CASSRTGGHTGELFF
TRBJ1-4	.	.	TRBV5-1	TGCGCCAGCAGCGTCAGGGGTGTTAATGAAAAACTGTTTTTT	CASSVRGVNEKLFF
TRBJ2-3	.	TRBD2	TRBV9	TGTGCCAGCAGCGTCCCCTTCGGCGGGGGGGACACAGATACGCAGTATTTT	CASSVPFGGGDTDTQYF
TRBJ2-1	few	.	TRBV11-2	TGTGCCAGCAGCTGGCGACAAGCCGAGCAGTTCTTC	CASSWRQAEQFF
TRBJ2-2	.	.	TRBV2	TGTGCCAGCAGTGATAGGAGACAGTACACCGGGGAGCTGTTTTTT	CASSDRRQYTGELFF
TRBJ2-5	.	TRBD2	TRBV9	TGTGCCAGCAGCGTAGCTCCTAGCGGGTCCCAAGAGACCCAGTACTTC	CASSVAPSGSQETQYF
TRBJ1-1	.	TRBD1	TRBV5-1	TGCGCCAGCAGCCGGGGGACAGGGGGCACTGAAGCTTTCTTT	CASSRGTGGTEAFF
TRBJ2-3	.	.	TRBV5-4	TGTGCCAGCAGCTTGGGGGGGCGAGACACAGATACGCAGTATTTT	CASSLGGRDTDTQYF
TRBJ2-1	.	.	TRBV29-1	TGCAGCGTTGAGAGGCCCGAGTTTTCCTACAATGAGCAGTTCTTC	CSVERPEFSYNEQFF
TRBJ2-3	few	.	TRBV10-3	TGTGCCATCAGTGCGGCGGGGTACACAGATACGCAGTATTTT	CAISAAGYTDTQYF
TRBJ2-1	.	TRBD1	TRBV9	TGTGCCAGCAGCCCCAAGACCGGACAGGGAGCCCATGAGCAGTTCTTC	CASSPKTGQGAHEQFF
TRBJ2-2	.	.	TRBV11-1	TGTGCCAGCAGCTTAGGCCAGGGGTTAACCGGGGAGCTGTTTTTT	CASSLGQGLTGELFF
TRBJ1-6	.	.	TRBV5-1	TGCGCCAGCAGCGGCGGCAGTCGGAATAATTCACCCCTCCACTTT	CASSGGSRNNSPLHF
TRBJ2-3	.	.	TRBV6-1	TGTGCCAGCAGGGGCTTCCTCACAGATACGCAGTATTTT	CASRGFLTDTQYF
TRBJ2-2	.	TRBD2	TRBV19	TGTGCCAGTAGTAGGCCAGCGGGGGGGCCCGGGGAGCTGTTTTTT	CASSRPAGGPGELFF
TRBJ1-6	.	.	TRBV5-1	TGCGCCAGCAGCTTGGACGGGGGAAATTCACCCCTCCACTTT	CASSLDGGNSPLHF
TRBJ2-7	.	.	TRBV30	TGTGCCTGGAACGACGGGTACGAGCAGTACTTC	CAWNDGYEQYF
TRBJ2-7	.	.	TRBV6-1	TGTGCCAGCAGCCTGTCCGGTCCCTCCTCCTACGAGCAGTACTTC	CASSLSGPSSYEQYF
TRBJ1-5	.	.	TRBV29-1	TGCAGCGTTGCCGGGACACCCAATCAGCCCCAGCATTTT	CSVAGTPNQPQHF